This T cell receptor (beta chain) was captured in a study of blood T cell repertoires in COVID-19. Study in general: In each case, the material was cDNA or gDNA derived from T cells, B-cell-depleted T cells, or PBMCs.

Germline loops: CDR1 SEHNR, CDR2 FQNEAQ (reference sequence). The CDR3 totals 14 residues. With 2 bases removed from V and 0 bases from J, the gap between germline ends came to 8 bases. The protocol was immunoSEQ multiplex PCR, while the TCRdb copy is restricted to in-frame clones and leaves out a portion. The sample shows 150,000 to 200,000 clones, 90% of them seen only once. The receptor comes from a man aged 55-75 years with active or convalescent COVID-19. The chain has TRBV7-9 and TRBJ2-7; D ambiguous. Sequencing was done on a sample of peripheral blood. Here the CDR3 reads CASSLFQDSYEQYF. In nucleotides, the CDR3 is TGTGCCAGCAGCTTATTCCAGGACTCCTACGAGCAGTACTTC.